This T cell receptor beta chain was profiled in a study of regulatory T cells in long-lasting Graves disease. Study in general: A definition of persistent Graves' disease required over 5 years of antithyroid drugs plus positive TSH receptor antibodies. Study-wide findings and caveats: Analyses excluded thyroid tissue, covering peripheral blood alone. Under persistent disease, TRBV28, TRBJ1-2 and TRBJ2-5 were used preferentially.

The sample's time point: persistent/refractory GD, antithyroid drugs over 5 years with positive TRAb. Generation of the TCR library employed RNA extracted from PBMCs. The CDR3 is 13 amino acids. V trimming: 4 bases; J trimming: 7 bases; junction bases outside the gene matches: 4. Germline assignment: CDR1 MNHEY and CDR2 SVGAGI. To make TCR beta libraries, researchers used iRepertoire HTBI primers and Arm-PCR of CDR3 regions. TCRdb called the multiplex PCR reads again in MiXCR, with one record for every CDR3 protein. The sample holds some 280,000 distinct CDR3 sequences; around 20% are singletons and the top ten take just over 55%. Of note for this clonotype: Its antigen is not identified.

The TCR originated in a female donor with Graves disease. Sequenced material: peripheral blood mononuclear cells (PBMCs), taken when the disease was refractory, from a patient treated with antithyroid drugs. The rearrangement joins TRBV6-5 to TRBJ1-2, with 9 bases lining up with TRBD1. The CDR3 sequence is CASSSATGGGYTF. The DNA of the CDR3 is TGTGCCAGCAGTTCGGCGACAGGGGGTGGCTACACCTTC.